This record covers a single T cell receptor beta chain. This sample was taken from a study of blood T cell repertoires in COVID-19. Data came from immunoSEQ multiplex PCR; TCRdb stores just in-frame clones and leaves some out. This sample has approximately 270,000 clones, with under 90% found just once. The CDR3 consists of 12 residues. Looked up from germline, CDR1 is MNHEY and CDR2 is SMNVEV (reference sequence). The V and J ends lost 1 base and 10 bases respectively, with 10 bases between them. In Cohort 3, a recovered donor had either two negative PCRs, clearance, or symptom resolution. This receptor was taken from a man aged 35 to 55 who had recovered from COVID-19. The sample was PBMCs or T cells enriched from blood (not recorded which). The V call is TRBV27, the J call TRBJ1-1; TRBD1 is a possible D gene (6 bases). This CDR3 is CASSLLGGLAFF. CDR3 bases: TGTGCCAGCAGTTTATTGGGGGGGCTAGCTTTCTTT.